The 27 T cell receptor beta chains below all came from one sample that was sequenced in a study of T cell repertoires in cytomegalovirus infection. TCRdb re-derived calls from the reads in MiXCR, one entry per CDR3 protein. The table records 340,000 or so distinct CDR3 sequences, 20% to 25% of them present only once. Antigens of these TCRs are unknown. The input for sequencing was cultured PBMCs, taken from culture after CMV antigen stimulation. These receptors came from a human donor in good health (CMV status not recorded). Some clones in this sample may be carry-over from other donors' samples.

This chain connects TRBV6-5 to TRBJ1-5; TRBD1 agrees at 7 bases. The trim removed 4 bases at V and 6 bases at J, leaving 6 bases unmatched. The length of the CDR3 is 14 residues. From germline, CDR1 is MNHEY and CDR2 SVGAGI. CDR3 sequence reads: CASSSTGVLQPQHF. The CDR3 DNA reads as TGTGCCAGCAGTTCTACAGGGGTTCTTCAGCCCCAGCATTTT.

This clonotype was counted once. The chain is built from TRBV20-1 and TRBJ2-7; TRBD2 might be the D (6 bases). The CDR3 totals 13 residues. CDR1 and CDR2 (germline): DFQATT, SNEGSKA (reference sequence). Trimming cost V 4 bases and J 3 bases, with 13 bases left between them. The CDR3 nucleotides are TGCAGTGCTACTCACGACGGGAGCTACGAGCAGTACTTC. It translates to CSATHDGSYEQYF.

This clonotype was seen many times. This CDR3 is CASSLAWQHYNSPLHF. In DNA, the CDR3 is TGTGCCAGCAGCTTAGCCTGGCAGCATTATAATTCACCCCTCCACTTT. J is TRBJ1-6 and V is TRBV7-2; no clear D. The CDR3 contains 16 residues. CDR1 SGHTA and CDR2 FQGNSA come from the germline V gene. V was pared by 0 bases and J by 4 bases, with 10 bases between.

The chain is built from TRBV5-4 and TRBJ2-2; D possibly uses TRBD1 or TRBD2 (5 bases each). Germline CDR1 reads SGHNT; CDR2 reads YYREEE (reference sequence). The CDR3 extends over 16 amino acids. Trimming took off 4 bases at V and 5 bases at J, with 18 bases between the two ends. CDR3: CASSPGTLRMTGELFF. CDR3 sequence (DNA): TGTGCCAGCAGCCCGGGGACCCTGAGGATGACCGGGGAGCTGTTTTTT.

This clonotype was picked up many times. The chain links TRBV7-2 to TRBJ2-7; 10 nucleotides agree with TRBD1. Losses at the gene ends were 4 bases for V and 3 bases for J; bases not matched to a gene: 18. Germline CDR1 is SGHTA and CDR2 is FQGNSA. The CDR3 has 19 residues. The CDR3 protein is CASSSPGQGSTGGFYEQYF. DNA for the CDR3: TGTGCCAGCAGCTCTCCGGGACAGGGGTCGACGGGAGGGTTCTACGAGCAGTACTTC. The full variable domain, completed using reference TRBV7-2 and TRBJ2-7, is GAGVSQSPSNKVTEKGKDVELRCDPISGHTALYWYRQSLGQGLEFLIYFQGNSAPDKSGLPSDRFSAERTGGSVSTLTIQRTQQEDSAVYLCASSSPGQGSTGGFYEQYFGPGTRLTVT.

J is TRBJ1-2 and V is TRBV6-6; TRBD1 might be the D (6 bases). The CDR3 totals 13 residues. The V and J ends lost 7 bases and 5 bases respectively, with 14 bases between them. Germline V gene lookup returns CDR1 MNHNY and CDR2 SVGAGI (reference sequence). CDR3 residues: CASTGGTSYGYTF. In DNA form, the CDR3 reads TGTGCCAGCACCGGGGGGACATCGTATGGCTACACCTTC.

This rearrangement joins TRBV6-2 or TRBV6-3 to TRBJ1-2; D gene uncertain. Germline lookup yields CDR1 MNHEY and CDR2 SVGEGT. V shed 3 bases and J shed 4 bases, with 15 bases lying between them. The CDR3 length is 15 residues. The CDR3 bases are TGTGCCAGCAGTTATCAGGACTCCAGGAGCTATGGCTACACCTTC. It yields the protein CASSYQDSRSYGYTF.

In this sample, this clonotype turned up once. Given the absence of the conserved phenylalanine or tryptophan at the CDR3 end, a read error is likely. This sequence joins TRBV11-2 and TRBJ2-5, with D possibly being TRBD2 (6 bases). Germline CDR1 SGHAT, CDR2 FQNNGV. V dropped 5 bases and J dropped 1 base, with 14 bases sitting between them. The CDR3 is 15 residues long. DNA for the CDR3: TGTGCCAGCAGCCCGGAGGGGCAGGGCCAAGAGACCCAGTACCTC. It translates to CASSPEGQGQETQYL.

At least ten counts were recorded for this clonotype. This chain joins TRBV7-8 and TRBJ2-7; D is perhaps TRBD1 (5 bases). Germline V gene data show CDR1 as SGHVS and CDR2 as FQNEAQ. V was clipped by 4 bases and J by 1 base, with 17 bases between them. The CDR3 is made up of 16 amino acids. CDR3 bases: TGTGCCAGCAGCTCTTTCTTACACAGGAAATCCTACGAGCAGTACTTC. Residues: CASSSFLHRKSYEQYF.

The chain couples TRBV7-9 to TRBJ2-1; TRBD1 matches 9 bases. The CDR3 contains 15 residues. Germline lookup yields CDR1 SEHNR and CDR2 FQNEAQ (reference sequence). The V gene end was trimmed by 5 bases and the J gene end by 0 bases; junction bases not matched to a gene: 2. CDR3 DNA sequence: TGTGCCAGCAGCGGACAGGGGTTCTCCTACAATGAGCAGTTCTTC. It encodes CASSGQGFSYNEQFF.

This clonotype has a handful of counts. This chain links TRBV20-1 with TRBJ1-6; 9 nucleotides agree with TRBD1. The V and J ends lost 3 bases and 8 bases, in that order; junction bases with no gene match: 8. In germline, CDR1 is DFQATT, CDR2 SNEGSKA (reference sequence). The CDR3 contains 15 residues. CDR3 region: CSARAHRGQDSPLHF. The CDR3, as DNA: TGCAGTGCTAGGGCTCACAGGGGGCAAGATTCACCCCTCCACTTT.

This clonotype was seen at least ten times. CDR3: CASSLINNNEQFF. The CDR3 bases are TGTGCCAGCAGCTTGATCAACAACAATGAGCAGTTCTTC. V gene TRBV5-6 combines with J gene TRBJ2-1; D is ambiguous. This CDR3 is built from 13 residues. Trimming left V 1 base short and J 5 bases short, with 7 bases between. Germline CDR1 and CDR2: SGHDT and YYEEEE.

This clonotype was detected ten times or more. J is TRBJ1-6 and V is TRBV2, with 10 bases lining up with TRBD1. The V gene's germline CDR1 is SNHLY and CDR2 FYNNEI. Losses at the gene ends were 5 bases for V and 7 bases for J; bases not matched to a gene: 2. CDR3 length equals 14 residues. Here the CDR3 reads CASSPGQGNSPLHF. The DNA of the CDR3 is TGTGCCAGCAGTCCGGGACAGGGGAATTCACCCCTCCACTTT.

This chain links TRBV12-3 or TRBV12-4 with TRBJ1-2; 9 bases match TRBD1. V was clipped by 5 bases and J by 8 bases; unmatched bases: 15. The CDR3 consists of 16 residues. CDR3 loop: CASSPPGQGSRRGYTF. The DNA for the CDR3 is TGTGCCAGCAGTCCGCCGGGACAGGGCTCCAGGAGGGGCTACACCTTC.

This clonotype turned up a few times. The chain couples TRBV19 to TRBJ2-2; 10 positions agree with TRBD1. With V trimmed by 6 bases and J by 8 bases, 6 bases remained unmatched. The CDR3 length is 14 residues. Germline V lookup: CDR1 LNHDA, CDR2 SQIVND (reference sequence). CDR3 in DNA: TGTGCCAGTAGAAGACAGGGGGCAGAGGGGGAGCTGTTTTTT. This translates into CASRRQGAEGELFF.

This clonotype has more than one count but fewer than ten. The gene calls are TRBV6-2 or TRBV6-3 and TRBJ2-3; 10 bases align to TRBD1. The CDR3 runs to 20 residues. The junction had 18 bases not matched to a gene; V was cut back by 0 bases and J by 6 bases. Germline CDR1 reads MNHEY; CDR2 reads SVGEGT. CDR3 in amino acids: CASSYSAGQGVADLGDTQYF. Here the CDR3 DNA reads TGTGCCAGCAGTTACTCTGCAGGACAGGGGGTAGCGGACCTCGGGGATACGCAGTATTTT.

Only a few counts were recorded for this clonotype. The chain employs TRBV19 and TRBJ2-7; tentative D call: TRBD1 (6 bases). Germline V CDR1 and CDR2: LNHDA, SQIVND (reference sequence). Trimming left V 0 bases short and J 3 bases short, with 6 bases between. This CDR3 region has 13 residues. Written as DNA, the CDR3 is TGTGCCAGTAGTATAGAGGACAGCTACGAGCAGTACTTC. It is translated as CASSIEDSYEQYF.

This clonotype appeared many times. The chain uses TRBV19 and TRBJ1-1, with TRBD1 identical over 9 bases. The CDR3 totals 17 residues. V trimming: 3 bases; J trimming: 4 bases; junction bases outside the gene matches: 12. Germline V lookup: CDR1 LNHDA, CDR2 SQIVND (reference sequence). The CDR3, as DNA: TGTGCCAGTAGTATGCGACAGGGGGGGGGCCTCCGCACTGAAGCTTTCTTT. Translated, it gives CASSMRQGGGLRTEAFF.

Ten or more counts support this clonotype. The chain uses TRBV10-3 and TRBJ2-1, with 14 bases fitting TRBD2. The junction had 8 bases not matched to a gene; V was cut back by 6 bases and J by 7 bases. CDR1 ENHRY and CDR2 SYGVKD come from the germline V gene. The CDR3 sequence is 16 residues long. CDR3 coding DNA: TGTGCCATCAGCTTCGGAGGACTAGCGGGAGGTAATGAGCAGTTCTTC. Translation gives CAISFGGLAGGNEQFF.

This clonotype was observed a few times. This chain uses TRBV4-1 with TRBJ1-2; the D is unclear. The CDR3 covers 14 residues. V lost 0 bases and J 3 bases, leaving 8 bases between the germline ends. Germline V CDR1 and CDR2: MGHRA, YSYEKL. The CDR3 nucleotides are TGCGCCAGCAGCCAAGATCTTGGCTACTATGGCTACACCTTC. Residues: CASSQDLGYYGYTF.

Details on this clonotype: At one boundary the junction diverges from the germline segment, which might be a read error. The chain is built from TRBV7-6 and TRBJ1-4; tentative D call: TRBD1 (5 bases). This CDR3 has 13 amino acids. The germline gives CDR1 SGHVS, CDR2 FNYEAQ. The chain's CDR3 is CASSSERGEKLFF. CDR3 nucleotide sequence: TGTGCTAGCAGCTCAGAGAGGGGAGAAAAACTGTTTTTT.

Only a few counts were recorded for this clonotype. J is TRBJ1-5 and V is TRBV28; maybe TRBD1 (5 bases). V was pared by 6 bases and J by 6 bases, with 15 bases between. CDR3 length: 14 residues. In germline, CDR1 is MDHEN, CDR2 SYDVKM. The CDR3 sequence: CASRPEGTGQPQHF. CDR3 nucleotides: TGTGCCAGCAGACCGGAGGGGACGGGTCAGCCCCAGCATTTT.

This clonotype was found many times. This chain uses TRBV7-9 with TRBJ1-5; 10 nucleotides line up with TRBD1. This CDR3 is built from 15 residues. Germline CDR1 SEHNR, CDR2 FQNEAQ (reference sequence). The junction had 2 bases not matched to a gene; V was cut back by 1 base and J by 5 bases. CDR3 amino acids: CASSLGDRGHQPQHF. The CDR3 DNA is TGTGCCAGCAGCTTAGGGGACAGGGGCCATCAGCCCCAGCATTTT.

This clonotype was detected ten times or more. The chain couples TRBV6-1 to TRBJ2-5; 7 nucleotides match TRBD2. The germline CDR1 and CDR2 sequences are MNHNS and SASEGT. The length of the CDR3 is 16 residues. V dropped 6 bases and J dropped 2; count of bases not matched to a gene: 12. CDR3 nucleotide sequence: TGTGCCAGCAGCAGTTACGACCTAGCGGCGCAAGAGACCCAGTACTTC. It yields the protein CASSSYDLAAQETQYF.

V gene TRBV7-8 combines with J gene TRBJ1-5; D remains ambiguous. The germline V gene encodes CDR1 SGHVS and CDR2 FQNEAQ. The CDR3 sequence is 17 residues long. The ends were cut back, 5 bases at V and 0 bases at J, with 17 bases in the middle. Here the CDR3 reads CASSPLSGDYSNQPQHF. CDR3 nucleotides: TGTGCCAGCAGCCCTTTGTCGGGCGATTATAGCAATCAGCCCCAGCATTTT. The complete variable domain, with remaining parts taken from reference TRBV7-8 and TRBJ1-5, reads GAGVSQSPRYKVAKRGQDVALRCDPISGHVSLFWYQQALGQGPEFLTYFQNEAQLDKSGLPSDRFFAERPEGSVSTLKIQRTQQEDSAVYLCASSPLSGDYSNQPQHFGDGTRLSIL.

V gene TRBV20-1 combines with J gene TRBJ2-5; 8 positions match TRBD2. CDR3 length: 14 residues. The germline CDR1 and CDR2 sequences are DFQATT and SNEGSKA (reference sequence). The V and J ends lost 5 bases and 4 bases, in that order; junction bases with no gene match: 9. CDR3 DNA sequence: TGCAGTGCTGTCAACCCCGGGGGGGCAGAGACCCAGTACTTC. This gives the protein CSAVNPGGAETQYF.

The chain couples TRBV6-2 or TRBV6-3 to TRBJ1-1, with TRBD1 identical over 7 bases. Germline values: CDR1 MNHEY, CDR2 SVGEGT. This CDR3 contains 17 residues. Germline trimming cut 2 bases from V and 3 bases from J; bases unmatched to any gene: 12. The CDR3 DNA sequence: TGTGCCAGCAGTTACCTCCCCGAGACAGGGACGGACACTGAAGCTTTCTTT. It translates to CASSYLPETGTDTEAFF.